This record concerns one T cell receptor beta chain sequence. Germline V gene lookup returns CDR1 KGHSH and CDR2 LQKENI. The CDR3 extends over 15 amino acids. After removal of 2 bases from V and 8 bases from J, the junction contained 6 bases not matched to a gene. These data originate in a study of blood T cell repertoires in COVID-19. Study-wide background: There were acute and convalescent COVID-19 samples, and they came from the United States, Italy and Spain. T cells, B-cell-depleted T cells, or PBMCs provided the cDNA or gDNA that served as material.

Methods used by the authors: The authors estimated nucleated cell counts from reference gene primer amplification. Method: immunoSEQ multiplex PCR; TCRdb's copy keeps in-frame clones and lacks some. That table furnishes V, J and clone size, whereas the DNA furnished D and trimming. The sample holds a few hundred thousand clones, around 83% seen once. Sequencing input: peripheral blood. The chain carries TRBV18 and TRBJ1-4; TRBD1 agrees at 9 bases. The sequence was obtained from a woman aged 18 to 35 with acute or convalescent COVID-19. The CDR3 loop is CASSPFGTGKEKLFF. The CDR3, as DNA: TGTGCCAGCTCACCATTTGGGACAGGGAAGGAAAAACTGTTTTTT.